Listed here are 23 T cell receptor beta chains from one sample, sequenced in a study of blood T cell repertoires in COVID-19 (dated by TCRdb to the early 2020s). Library prep was done by the immunoSEQ multiplex PCR assay. The table comes from immuneACCESS by way of TCRdb, which keeps in-frame sequences with V and J called. Part of the clones is missing from these tables; in studies checked, under half for an unresolved V gene and the rest for unknown reasons. For this sample there are approximately 75,000 clones; around nine tenths appear just once. 6.3% of the sample rests with the top ten. The sequenced sample consisted of peripheral blood. Source of these receptors: a man older than 75 with COVID-19, enrolled during active disease.

This chain uses TRBV19 with TRBJ1-5, with 10 bases that match TRBD1. The J segment lost 4 bases and the V segment lost 5 bases, leaving 5 bases of the junction unmatched. CDR1 LNHDA and CDR2 SQIVND come from the germline V gene (reference sequence). The CDR3 covers 15 residues. The CDR3 DNA follows: TGTGCCAGTAGTTCCCGACAGGGGGCGAATCAGCCCCAGCATTTT. As protein: CASSSRQGANQPQHF.

The rearrangement links TRBV28 to TRBJ1-2, with no clear D. Trimming pared 6 bases from V and 5 bases from J, leaving 19 bases between. Germline V gene sequence: CDR1 MDHEN, CDR2 SYDVKM. The CDR3 is 15 amino acids. CDR3 in DNA: TGTGCCAGCAGCCTCCTTTTCGGGGTAAAGTATGGCTACACCTTC. It codes for CASSLLFGVKYGYTF.

The J gene is TRBJ2-3, the V gene TRBV29-1; tentatively, D is TRBD2 (6 bases). Germline V gene sequence: CDR1 SQVTM, CDR2 ANQGSEA. The CDR3 has 15 residues. Trimming cost V 6 bases and J 0 bases, with 16 bases left between them. CDR3 loop: CSVSAGYSSTDTQYF. CDR3 DNA sequence: TGCAGCGTGTCAGCGGGTTACTCTAGCACAGATACGCAGTATTTT.

The CDR3: CASSAGGTGELFF. The DNA of the CDR3 is TGTGCCAGCAGCGCGGGAGGTACCGGGGAGCTGTTTTTT. This chain links TRBV11-2 with TRBJ2-2, with 8 bases lining up with TRBD2. Unmatched junction bases numbered 1, after V lost 5 bases and J lost 5 bases. Germline V lookup: CDR1 SGHAT, CDR2 FQNNGV. The CDR3 loop spans 13 amino acids. Using reference TRBV11-2 and TRBJ2-2 for the parts outside the CDR3, the full variable domain is EAGVAQSPRYKIIEKRQSVAFWCNPISGHATLYWYQQILGQGPKLLIQFQNNGVVDDSQLPKDRFSAERLKGVDSTLKIQPAKLEDSAVYLCASSAGGTGELFFGEGSRLTVL.

The chain carries TRBV11-3 and TRBJ1-1; 8 bases match TRBD1. Germline lookup yields CDR1 SGHNT and CDR2 YENEEA. Germline trimming cut 5 bases from V and 0 bases from J; bases unmatched to any gene: 8. The CDR3 consists of 16 residues. This chain's CDR3 is CASSPGQGRMNTEAFF. As DNA, the CDR3 is TGTGCCAGCAGCCCTGGACAGGGAAGGATGAACACTGAAGCTTTCTTT.

The chain employs TRBV2 and TRBJ2-5, with 7 nucleotides matching TRBD2. This CDR3 contains 15 residues. CDR1 is SNHLY, CDR2 FYNNEI, per germline. Trimming at V came to 0 bases and at J to 5 bases, leaving 6 bases not matched to a gene. This CDR3 reads CASSEALGGGETQYF. DNA for the CDR3: TGTGCCAGCAGTGAAGCGCTTGGGGGAGGGGAGACCCAGTACTTC.

This chain links TRBV7-9 with TRBJ1-5; tentative D call: TRBD1 (5 bases). CDR3 size: 15 residues. Germline V lookup: CDR1 SEHNR, CDR2 FQNEAQ (reference sequence). V was trimmed by 2 bases and J by 3 bases, leaving 11 bases between them. CDR3 in amino acids: CASSLSGGVNQPQHF. The CDR3 bases are TGTGCCAGCAGCTTAAGCGGGGGTGTCAATCAGCCCCAGCATTTT.

The rearrangement joins TRBV5-4 to TRBJ2-5; D remains ambiguous. The CDR3 sequence is 18 residues long. Germline CDR1 reads SGHNT; CDR2 reads YYREEE (reference sequence). Trimming cost V 4 bases and J 2 bases, with 24 bases left between them. CDR3 amino acids: CASSTALRGDFLQETQYF. The DNA of the CDR3 is TGTGCCAGCAGCACGGCCCTGCGCGGAGACTTTTTACAAGAGACCCAGTACTTC.

This clone appeared once. The genes are TRBV11-2 and TRBJ1-1; D not resolved. Germline V gene lookup returns CDR1 SGHAT and CDR2 FQNNGV. This CDR3 is built from 13 residues. Trimming took 5 bases from V and 5 from J, leaving 12 bases between them. CDR3 sequence (DNA): TGTGCCAGCAGCCTTGGGCTTGGGACTGAAGCTTTCTTT. It encodes CASSLGLGTEAFF.

The rearrangement uses TRBV10-3 and TRBJ2-7, with D perhaps matching TRBD2 (6 bases). V was trimmed by 6 bases and J by 5 bases, leaving 8 bases between them. This CDR3 has 11 residues. Germline values: CDR1 ENHRY, CDR2 SYGVKD. The CDR3 sequence: CAISGGNEQYF. The CDR3 bases are TGTGCCATCAGCGGGGGAAACGAGCAGTACTTC.

This clone is a singleton in its sample. This chain links TRBV7-8 with TRBJ1-1; D perhaps matches TRBD1 (6 bases). V shed 3 bases and J shed 10 bases, with 15 bases lying between them. Germline CDR1 reads SGHVS; CDR2 reads FQNEAQ. The CDR3 runs 13 residues. The chain's CDR3 is CASSFNTGFAAFF. CDR3 nucleotide sequence: TGTGCCAGCAGCTTCAATACAGGGTTTGCAGCTTTCTTT.

V gene TRBV14 combines with J gene TRBJ1-2; D is unclear. In germline, CDR1 is SGHDN, CDR2 FVKESK. The CDR3 has 14 residues. Trimming pared 4 bases from V and 4 bases from J, leaving 13 bases between. In DNA form, the CDR3 reads TGTGCCAGCAGCCCAAAAACGTCGGTCTATGGCTACACCTTC. This codes for CASSPKTSVYGYTF.

This chain connects TRBV9 to TRBJ2-7, with D maybe TRBD2 (5 bases). V was pared by 3 bases and J by 6 bases, with 16 bases between. Germline CDR1 is SGDLS and CDR2 is YYNGEE. The CDR3 extends over 14 amino acids. The CDR3: CASSAAPGSGEQYF. The DNA of the CDR3 is TGTGCCAGCAGCGCAGCCCCGGGGAGCGGCGAGCAGTACTTC.

Comment on this clone: No conserved phenylalanine or tryptophan ends this CDR3, so it is likely a read error. The limits of the CDR3 on the DNA are not certain, so only TCRdb's listed CDR3 is given. The CDR3 spells CTGRGTGL. The rearrangement uses TRBV20-1 and TRBJ1-1; the table calls TRBD1, which could not be checked here. Inclusive of both ends, the CDR3 amounts to 8 amino acids. The germline V gene encodes CDR1 DFQATT and CDR2 SNEGSKA (reference sequence).

The V gene is TRBV2, the J gene TRBJ1-3; D gene ambiguous. Trimming pared 6 bases from V and 0 bases from J, leaving 12 bases between. Germline assignment: CDR1 SNHLY and CDR2 FYNNEI. The CDR3 covers 15 residues. The CDR3: CASSLMELSGNTIYF. The CDR3 DNA sequence: TGTGCCAGCAGCTTAATGGAGCTCTCTGGAAACACCATATATTTT.

This clone is a singleton in its sample. The identical CDR3 is also encoded by other nucleotide sequences in the sample. The chain combines TRBV29-1 with TRBJ2-2; 7 positions match TRBD2. The CDR3 totals 12 residues. Germline V CDR1 and CDR2: SQVTM, ANQGSEA. Trimming took 4 bases from V and 7 from J; bases not matched to a gene: 3. DNA of the CDR3: TGCAGCGTTGGCAGGGAGGGCGGGGAGCTGTTTTTT. Protein product: CSVGREGGELFF.

This rearrangement joins TRBV27 to TRBJ1-1; 8 bases are a match to TRBD1. Germline CDR1 MNHEY, CDR2 SMNVEV (reference sequence). The CDR3 is 14 residues long. V shed 7 bases, J shed 2 bases, and the junction held 6 bases outside the gene matches. CDR3 sequence: CASKVDRGNTEAFF. The CDR3 DNA reads as TGTGCCAGCAAAGTTGACAGGGGAAACACTGAAGCTTTCTTT.

The chain recombines TRBV9 with TRBJ2-4; 10 bases align to TRBD1. This CDR3 is 15 amino acids long. Germline loops: CDR1 SGDLS, CDR2 YYNGEE. The V and J ends lost 4 bases and 5 bases, in that order; junction bases with no gene match: 6. In nucleotides, the CDR3 is TGTGCCAGCAGCTCTACCGGGACAGGGGAAAACATTCAGTACTTC. Its protein product is CASSSTGTGENIQYF.

The chain is built from TRBV9 and TRBJ1-5; 8 nucleotides match TRBD1. The V and J ends lost 2 bases and 9 bases, in that order; junction bases with no gene match: 7. This CDR3 has 14 residues. CDR1 is SGDLS, CDR2 YYNGEE, per germline. CDR3 loop: CASSVGQGLGPQHF. CDR3 bases: TGTGCCAGCAGCGTCGGACAGGGCTTAGGGCCCCAGCATTTT.

This chain joins TRBV10-1 and TRBJ2-1; 8 nucleotides match TRBD2. The CDR3 runs to 14 residues. Losses at the gene ends were 4 bases for V and 5 bases for J; bases not matched to a gene: 4. Germline CDR1 reads WNHNN; CDR2 reads SYGVQD (reference sequence). DNA for the CDR3: TGCGCCAGCAGTGCGGGACTAGGGAACAATGAGCAGTTCTTC. Residues: CASSAGLGNNEQFF.

V is TRBV4-1 and J is TRBJ1-1; 11 bases align to TRBD1. Germline-derived CDR1 and CDR2 are MGHRA and YSYEKL. CDR3 length: 20 amino acids. Losses at the gene ends were 0 bases for V and 11 bases for J; bases not matched to a gene: 23. CDR3 loop: CASSQDLPDRGQSLKSGAFF. CDR3 in DNA: TGCGCCAGCAGCCAAGATTTGCCGGACAGGGGGCAATCCCTAAAATCAGGTGCTTTCTTT.

The chain uses TRBV5-1 and TRBJ2-2; 8 bases are shared with TRBD1. Per the germline V gene, CDR1 is SGHRS and CDR2 is YFSETQ. The CDR3 extends over 15 amino acids. V was pared by 4 bases and J by 6 bases, with 8 bases of the junction left unmatched. CDR3 sequence reads: CASSPAWTGSGELFF. The CDR3 bases are TGCGCCAGCAGCCCCGCATGGACAGGGTCCGGGGAGCTGTTTTTT.

This chain links TRBV6-5 with TRBJ1-1; tentative D call: TRBD1 (6 bases). The CDR3 loop spans 16 amino acids. CDR1 is MNHEY, CDR2 SVGAGI, per germline. V lost 2 bases and J 4 bases, leaving 17 bases between the germline ends. CDR3 in DNA: TGTGCCAGCAGTTACGGGGCCCGTACAGGGCGCACTGAAGCTTTCTTT. It yields the protein CASSYGARTGRTEAFF.